Presented here are 29 T cell receptor beta chains from one specimen sequenced in a study of regulatory T cells after allogeneic stem cell transplantation. Amplification of the TCR beta CDR3 region followed SMARTer RACE reverse transcription of RNA. TCRdb re-called the 5' RACE reads with MiXCR, one entry per CDR3 protein. The repertoire has thousands of distinct CDR3 sequences, around 95% of them found once; the top ten carry 35% to 45%. The material was sorted CD4+ T cells from blood (whether regulatory or conventional is not recorded), obtained 30 days after allogeneic stem cell transplant. These receptors all come from a human patient who had an allogeneic stem cell transplant, so the T cells may come from the graft donor.

Notes on this clonotype: Relative to the germline gene, one junction end is altered; a read error may explain this. The chain combines TRBV20-1 with TRBJ2-5; tentative D call: TRBD2 (6 bases). The assigned J gene may be wrong: the sequence end matches TRBJ2-1 better. The germline gives CDR1 DFQATT, CDR2 SNEGSKA (reference sequence). This CDR3 has 15 amino acids. DNA of the CDR3: TGCGGTGCCACCCCAGCGGGCGGCTACCAAGATGCCCAGTTCTTC. It translates to CGATPAGGYQDAQFF.

This clonotype was seen a few times. Compared with germline, one end of the junction differs, possibly owing to a read error. V usage is TRBV29-1 and J usage is TRBJ1-2; tentatively, D is TRBD1 (6 bases). The CDR3 consists of 13 residues. Germline loops: CDR1 SQVTM, CDR2 ANQGSEA. CDR3 sequence reads: CSGYGGPGAGYSF. The CDR3 nucleotides read TGCAGCGGGTATGGGGGGCCTGGGGCTGGCTACTCCTTC.

This clonotype has just one count. The CDR3 loop reads CASILKGQGKETQYF. For the CDR3, the DNA is TGTGCCAGCATCCTAAAGGGGCAGGGGAAAGAGACCCAGTACTTC. The chain combines TRBV5-4 with TRBJ2-5; D is possibly TRBD1 (6 bases). Germline assignment: CDR1 SGHNT and CDR2 YYREEE (reference sequence). Trimming removed 6 bases at V and 3 bases at J, with 18 bases between. The CDR3 consists of 15 residues.

The rearrangement joins TRBV5-5 to TRBJ2-1; D gene uncertain. CDR1 is SGHKS, CDR2 YYEKEE, per germline (reference sequence). The CDR3 loop spans 16 amino acids. The V end lost 0 bases, the J end lost 5 bases, and 15 bases lay between the germline ends. CDR3 nucleotides: TGTGCCAGCAGCTTGGTCGCGCGGCTCCCGAACAATGAGCAGTTCTTC. This sequence encodes CASSLVARLPNNEQFF. Filled out from reference TRBV5-5 and TRBJ2-1, the complete variable domain reads DAGVTQSPTHLIKTRGQQVTLRCSPISGHKSVSWYQQVLGQGPQFIFQYYEKEERGRGNFPDRFSARQFPNYSSELNVNALLLGDSALYLCASSLVARLPNNEQFFGPGTRLTVL.

Details on this clonotype: One end of the junction varies from germline; a read error may be responsible. The rearrangement links TRBV20-1 to TRBJ2-3; a weak D match, TRBD2 (6 bases). The CDR3 spans 15 residues. Germline V CDR1 and CDR2: DFQATT, SNEGSKA (reference sequence). CDR3: CSARGPSGEENTQYF. The CDR3 DNA follows: TGCAGTGCTAGAGGTCCATCGGGAGAGGAAAATACGCAGTACTTT.

A word on this clonotype: At one of its ends the junction is not consistent with the germline gene, which may arise from a read error. J is TRBJ1-4 and V is TRBV5-1; D perhaps matches TRBD1 (5 bases). The CDR3 consists of 14 residues. Germline V CDR1 and CDR2: SGHRS, YFSETQ. The CDR3 protein is CTSSSGASNEKQFF. The DNA of the CDR3 is TGTACCAGCAGCTCCGGGGCGTCTAATGAAAAGCAGTTCTTT.

As concerns this clonotype: An end of the junction differs from the germline gene, which may be a read error. The chain uses TRBV5-1 and TRBJ1-2, with a possible D match to TRBD1 (5 bases). The CDR3 has 14 amino acids. CDR1 is SGHRS and CDR2 is YFSETQ in the germline V gene. The CDR3 DNA reads as TGCGCCAGCATCTTGCAGCGGGGGAACTATGGCTACACCTTC. As protein: CASILQRGNYGYTF.

On this clonotype itself: A read error may produce the germline difference seen at one junction end. This rearrangement joins TRBV9 to TRBJ2-7; D ambiguous. From germline, CDR1 is SGDLS and CDR2 YYNGEE. The length of the CDR3 is 13 residues. The CDR3 sequence is CATSPSALGEQYF. CDR3 bases: TGTGCCACCAGCCCGTCGGCTTTAGGCGAGCAGTACTTC.

V usage is TRBV5-1 and J usage is TRBJ2-7; D is perhaps TRBD2 (6 bases). Germline CDR1 and CDR2: SGHRS and YFSETQ. V shed 8 bases and J shed 9 bases, with 30 bases lying between them. The CDR3 contains 16 residues. As DNA, the CDR3 is TGCGCCAGTCGACCTGGGACTGTCGTGAACTACAACGCGCAGTACTTC. Its translation is CASRPGTVVNYNAQYF.

The chain employs TRBV18 and TRBJ1-2; TRBD1 matches 8 bases. Germline CDR1 reads KGHSH; CDR2 reads LQKENI. V lost 6 bases and J lost 7; bases outside the gene matches: 10. The CDR3 is 14 amino acids. The DNA for the CDR3 is TGTGCCAGCTCCACGGCGGACAGGGAGACTGGCTACACCTTC. It specifies CASSTADRETGYTF.

Turning to this clonotype: A much bigger clone sits one base away, suggesting this may be a read error. This likely comes from a read error, as the CDR3 has no conserved phenylalanine or tryptophan at its end. The CDR3 sequence: CASSQGGKNMQYY. The CDR3 DNA sequence: TGTGCCAGCAGTCAGGGGGGCAAAAACATGCAGTACTAC. The chain is built from TRBV6-5 and TRBJ2-4; perhaps TRBD1 as D (7 bases). CDR3 length equals 13 residues. Germline assignment: CDR1 MNHEY and CDR2 SVGAGI.

Notes on this clonotype: Relative to the germline gene, one junction end is altered; a read error may explain this. The chain couples TRBV3-1 to TRBJ2-1; D is unclear. CDR3 length equals 12 residues. Germline CDR1 and CDR2: LGHDT and YNNKEL (reference sequence). Here the CDR3 reads CSSSQDGNEQFF. CDR3 nucleotide sequence: TGTTCCAGCAGCCAAGATGGCAATGAGCAGTTCTTC.

About this clonotype: One end of the junction varies from germline; a read error may be responsible. This chain uses TRBV11-2 with TRBJ2-7; a weak D match, TRBD2 (7 bases). Germline values: CDR1 SGHAT, CDR2 FQNNGV. CDR3 length equals 15 residues. This CDR3 reads CASGLGGGAPYEQYF. Written as DNA, the CDR3 is TGTGCCAGCGGCTTAGGGGGAGGGGCTCCCTACGAGCAGTACTTC. The full variable domain, completed using reference TRBV11-2 and TRBJ2-7, is EAGVAQSPRYKIIEKRQSVAFWCNPISGHATLYWYQQILGQGPKLLIQFQNNGVVDDSQLPKDRFSAERLKGVDSTLKIQPAKLEDSAVYLCASGLGGGAPYEQYFGPGTRLTVT.

The chain combines TRBV7-6 with TRBJ1-1, with 7 positions matching TRBD1. Germline values: CDR1 SGHVS, CDR2 FNYEAQ. The CDR3 has 18 residues. The J segment lost 0 bases and the V segment lost 5 bases, leaving 15 bases of the junction unmatched. The CDR3 loop reads CASSPGWLGTVVNTEAFF. The CDR3 DNA reads TGTGCCAGCAGCCCTGGCTGGCTTGGGACAGTAGTGAACACTGAAGCTTTCTTT.

With regard to this clonotype: At one end the junction does not follow the germline gene, possibly because of a read error. The rearrangement links TRBV5-1 to TRBJ2-7; D unresolved. CDR1 is SGHRS and CDR2 is YFSETQ in the germline V gene. The CDR3 is made up of 15 amino acids. CDR3 in DNA: TGCGCCGGCAGCTTGAATGCTGAAGACTTCTACGAGCAGTACTTC. Translated: CAGSLNAEDFYEQYF.

Concerning this clonotype itself: A read error is likely, as this CDR3 ends without the conserved phenylalanine or tryptophan. V and J are TRBV19 and TRBJ2-7; no clear D gene. The J call may be incorrect, as the DNA end agrees better with TRBJ2-1. The CDR3 is made up of 13 amino acids. Germline CDR1 reads LNHDA; CDR2 reads SQIVND (reference sequence). This CDR3 is CASSMGMTYEQFL. The CDR3 region has the DNA TGTGCCAGTAGTATGGGTATGACCTACGAGCAGTTCCTC.

This chain connects TRBV5-1 to TRBJ2-1; unclear D gene. Per germline, CDR1 SGHRS and CDR2 YFSETQ. V lost 5 bases and J 6 bases, leaving 15 bases between the germline ends. CDR3 length equals 14 residues. The CDR3 loop is CASSPVALGNEQFF. The CDR3 nucleotides read TGCGCCAGCAGTCCTGTAGCACTCGGCAATGAGCAGTTCTTC. Full variable domain (outside the CDR3, taken from reference TRBV5-1 and TRBJ2-1): KAGVTQTPRYLIKTRGQQVTLSCSPISGHRSVSWYQQTPGQGLQFLFEYFSETQRNKGNFPGRFSGRQFSNSRSEMNVSTLELGDSALYLCASSPVALGNEQFFGPGTRLTVL.

Points on this clonotype: A read error may account for a junction end that differs from germline. The chain uses TRBV11-2 and TRBJ2-7; TRBD1 agrees at 7 bases. Germline V CDR1 and CDR2: SGHAT, FQNNGV. The CDR3 covers 15 residues. The CDR3 DNA follows: TGTGCCAGCAGCTTAACCACAGGGGCTCCCTACGAACAGTACTTC. This sequence encodes CASSLTTGAPYEQYF.

Turning to this clonotype: The germline gene is not matched at one end of the junction; a read error may be the cause. The chain joins TRBV18 to TRBJ2-2; D gene ambiguous. CDR3 size: 13 residues. Germline CDR1 and CDR2: KGHSH and LQKENI. The CDR3 protein is CASSQPSTDELIF. The CDR3 DNA sequence: TGCGCCAGCTCGCAGCCGAGCACCGATGAGCTCATTTTT.

With respect to this clonotype: The junction departs from germline at one end; a sequencing error may be responsible. The chain is built from TRBV5-5 and TRBJ2-1; D call uncertain. Per germline, CDR1 SGHKS and CDR2 YYEKEE (reference sequence). The CDR3 is made up of 16 amino acids. The CDR3 reads CASSLVARRPDNEQLF. CDR3 nucleotide sequence: TGTGCAAGCAGCTTGGTCGCGCGGCGACCCGACAATGAGCAGTTGTTC.

This chain uses TRBV7-2 with TRBJ1-1; unclear D gene. The CDR3 contains 14 residues. From germline, CDR1 is SGHTA and CDR2 FQGNSA. V was clipped by 5 bases and J by 7 bases, with 17 bases between them. The CDR3 reads CASSPPNKGNEAFF. CDR3 in DNA: TGTGCCAGCAGCCCCCCCAACAAGGGCAATGAAGCTTTCTTT.

The rearrangement links TRBV7-9 to TRBJ2-3, with 8 bases identical to TRBD2. The length of the CDR3 is 17 residues. Germline CDR1 reads SEHNR; CDR2 reads FQNEAQ (reference sequence). The trim removed 5 bases at V and 2 bases at J, leaving 12 bases unmatched. CDR3 sequence reads: CASSPSWPSGYTDTQYF. The CDR3 DNA reads TGTGCCAGCAGCCCTAGTTGGCCTAGCGGGTACACAGATACGCAGTATTTT. Supplemented by reference TRBV7-9 and TRBJ2-3, the full variable domain reads DTGVSQNPRHKITKRGQNVTFRCDPISEHNRLYWYRQTLGQGPEFLTYFQNEAQLEKSRLLSDRFSAERPKGSFSTLEIQRTEQGDSAMYLCASSPSWPSGYTDTQYFGPGTRLTVL.

As to this clonotype: A much larger clone differs from this one at a single base, so this may be a read error. This rearrangement joins TRBV5-1 to TRBJ1-2; D unresolved. CDR1 and CDR2 from the germline V gene are SGHRS and YFSETQ. The CDR3 totals 16 residues. The CDR3 nucleotides are TGCGCCAGCAGCTTGAAGTCAGGAACCTCTCGGTATGACTACACCTTC. As protein: CASSLKSGTSRYDYTF.

Concerning this clonotype: Germline and junction disagree at one end, which may indicate a read error. CDR3 in DNA: TGCGCCAGCAGCTGGACGGGTTTGGAGACCCAGAACTTC. This codes for CASSWTGLETQNF. The V call is TRBV5-1, the J call TRBJ2-5, with D uncertain. Germline V CDR1 and CDR2: SGHRS, YFSETQ. The CDR3 length is 13 residues. The variable domain in full, with the rest retrieved from reference TRBV5-1 and TRBJ2-5, is KAGVTQTPRYLIKTRGQQVTLSCSPISGHRSVSWYQQTPGQGLQFLFEYFSETQRNKGNFPGRFSGRQFSNSRSEMNVSTLELGDSALYLCASSWTGLETQNFGPGTRLLVL.

The chain has TRBV7-3 and TRBJ2-1; D gene uncertain. Trimming cost V 11 bases and J 6 bases, with 23 bases left between them. This CDR3 contains 15 residues. Germline V CDR1 and CDR2: SGHTA, FQGTGA. This chain's CDR3 is CAGGITSPYSNEQFF. Written as DNA, the CDR3 is TGTGCCGGCGGCATAACGAGCCCATATTCCAATGAGCAGTTCTTC. The variable domain in full, with the rest retrieved from reference TRBV7-3 and TRBJ2-1, is GAGVSQTPSNKVTEKGKYVELRCDPISGHTALYWYRQSLGQGPEFLIYFQGTGAADDSGLPNDRFFAVRPEGSVSTLKIQRTERGDSAVYLCAGGITSPYSNEQFFGPGTRLTVL.

Note on this clonotype: Germline and junction disagree at one end, which may indicate a read error. V is TRBV6-5 and J is TRBJ2-1, with no clear D. The CDR3 spans 13 residues. Germline values: CDR1 MNHEY, CDR2 SVGAGI. DNA for the CDR3: TGTGCCAGCACTTACTCTGTTACCGGTGAGCTGTTTTTC. It translates to CASTYSVTGELFF.

The V gene is TRBV5-1, the J gene TRBJ2-7, with unresolved D. Trimming left V 4 bases short and J 3 bases short, with 17 bases between. The V gene's germline CDR1 is SGHRS and CDR2 YFSETQ. The CDR3 covers 15 residues. The CDR3 sequence: CASSIRARGIYEQYF. CDR3 DNA: TGCGCCAGCAGCATCCGAGCGAGAGGCATCTACGAGCAGTACTTC. The full variable domain, its missing parts supplied by reference TRBV5-1 and TRBJ2-7, is KAGVTQTPRYLIKTRGQQVTLSCSPISGHRSVSWYQQTPGQGLQFLFEYFSETQRNKGNFPGRFSGRQFSNSRSEMNVSTLELGDSALYLCASSIRARGIYEQYFGPGTRLTVT.

This clonotype was recorded only once. J is TRBJ1-1 and V is TRBV29-1; D ambiguous. The DNA end favors TRBJ2-1, so the J call may be wrong. Germline CDR1 is SQVTM and CDR2 is ANQGSEA. This CDR3 contains 14 residues. CDR3 sequence: CSTKGAQHGTEQFF. DNA of the CDR3: TGCAGCACAAAGGGCGCGCAGCATGGCACCGAACAGTTCTTC.

The chain links TRBV20-1 to TRBJ2-5; 11 bases are shared with TRBD2. The germline gives CDR1 DFQATT, CDR2 SNEGSKA (reference sequence). The CDR3 loop spans 15 amino acids. The CDR3 DNA follows: TGCAGCGCCACACCGACTAGCGGGGACCCAGATACCCAGTACTTC. It yields the protein CSATPTSGDPDTQYF.